These 4 T cell receptor beta chains were all obtained from the same sample, sequenced in a study of T cell responses to AZD1222 COVID-19 vaccine (dated by TCRdb to the early 2020s). Interpreted using the paper, the time point label stands for: about 28 days (+/-7) after the second vaccine dose. Libraries were made using the immunoSEQ multiplex PCR assay. TCRdb mirrors the immuneACCESS table, restricted to in-frame sequences. Some clones are absent from its copies; in checked studies, under half trace to an unresolved V gene, and the reason for the others is unknown. This sample is represented by over 15,000 clones; roughly 79% of them were singletons. The ten largest make up around 23% of the sample. Material: peripheral blood, obtained 28 days after the second AZD1222 dose. These receptors came from an adult who received the AZD1222 COVID-19 vaccine.

A few counts support this clone. CDR3 in amino acids: CASSQEQLSGANVLTF. DNA for the CDR3: TGTGCCAGCAGCCAAGAACAGCTCTCTGGGGCCAACGTCCTGACTTTC. The chain is built from TRBV4-2 and TRBJ2-6; no firm D call. The CDR3 contains 16 residues. Germline lookup yields CDR1 LGHNA and CDR2 YNFKEQ. V lost 0 bases, J lost 0 bases, and 6 bases lay in between.

J is TRBJ1-1 and V is TRBV13; weak D call: TRBD1 (6 bases). Trimming removed 2 bases from V and 6 bases from J, with 7 bases in between. This CDR3 has 12 amino acids. CDR1 is PRHDT, CDR2 FYEKMQ, per germline (reference sequence). CDR3 region: CASSLRGSEAFF. The CDR3, as DNA: TGTGCCAGCAGCTTAAGGGGGTCTGAAGCTTTCTTT.

The V and J genes are TRBV7-8 and TRBJ1-5, with D maybe TRBD1 (5 bases). Trimming pared 1 base from V and 5 bases from J, leaving 9 bases between. Germline V gene sequence: CDR1 SGHVS, CDR2 FQNEAQ. CDR3 size: 14 residues. The CDR3 nucleotides read TGTGCCAGCAGCTTAGGAAGGGGAGATCAGCCCCAGCATTTT. Its translation: CASSLGRGDQPQHF.

The chain is built from TRBV9 and TRBJ2-5; 12 nucleotides match TRBD2. V lost 4 bases, J lost 4 bases, and 11 bases stayed unmatched. CDR1 and CDR2 from the germline V gene are SGDLS and YYNGEE. The length of the CDR3 is 17 residues. CDR3 region: CASSKSSGRATLETQYF. The DNA for the CDR3 is TGTGCCAGCAGCAAATCTAGCGGGAGGGCAACACTAGAGACCCAGTACTTC.